One sample yielded the 10 T cell receptor beta chains listed below, sequenced in a study of blood T cell repertoires in COVID-19. The data were produced by immunoSEQ multiplex PCR, yet TCRdb's version contains in-frame clones alone and is incomplete. The sample lists 190,000 or so clones; roughly 89% were seen once. Sequencing was done on a sample of peripheral blood. These receptors were collected from a man between 50 and 59 years old with acute or convalescent COVID-19.

V usage is TRBV20-1 and J usage is TRBJ1-1, with 8 bases fitting TRBD1. CDR1 DFQATT and CDR2 SNEGSKA come from the germline V gene (reference sequence). V lost 6 bases, J lost 11 bases, and 8 bases stayed unmatched. This CDR3 contains 11 residues. CDR3 protein: CSADTGGLAFF. CDR3 coding DNA: TGCAGTGCAGATACAGGGGGACTCGCTTTCTTT.

The chain uses TRBV9 and TRBJ2-5; 10 nucleotides line up with TRBD2. Trimming took 3 bases from V and 5 from J; bases not matched to a gene: 7. CDR1 is SGDLS, CDR2 YYNGEE, per germline. There are 15 residues in the CDR3. CDR3 bases: TGTGCCAGCAGCGAGGGACTAGCGCCTCAGGAGACCCAGTACTTC. It translates to CASSEGLAPQETQYF.

This clone was recorded once. The V call is TRBV5-1, the J call TRBJ2-7; the match to TRBD2 covers 13 bases. Germline V gene data show CDR1 as SGHRS and CDR2 as YFSETQ. The CDR3 is made up of 17 amino acids. With V trimmed by 4 bases and J by 2 bases, 9 bases remained unmatched. The CDR3 is CASSQGLAGPMAYEQYF. The CDR3 DNA follows: TGCGCCAGCAGCCAGGGACTAGCGGGGCCCATGGCCTACGAGCAGTACTTC.

The chain recombines TRBV4-1 with TRBJ1-6, with TRBD1 as a possible D gene (6 bases). Germline loops: CDR1 MGHRA, CDR2 YSYEKL. Between the trimmed V and J ends, which lost 0 bases and 7 bases, there was a span of 16 bases. The CDR3 contains 17 residues. The CDR3, as DNA: TGCGCCAGCAGCCAAGACCGACTGGACAGTTACAATTCACCCCTCCACTTT. It specifies CASSQDRLDSYNSPLHF.

The chain uses TRBV10-3 and TRBJ2-5, with 7 positions matching TRBD1. The V and J ends lost 2 bases and 5 bases, in that order; junction bases with no gene match: 14. Germline CDR1 and CDR2: ENHRY and SYGVKD. This CDR3 is 17 amino acids long. CDR3: CAISEGETGLWWETQYF. CDR3 in DNA: TGTGCCATCAGTGAGGGGGAGACAGGGCTTTGGTGGGAGACCCAGTACTTC.

As DNA, the CDR3 is TGTGCCACCAGTGACCCCCCTACTAGCGGTCCGAACACCGGGGAGCTGTTTTTT. As protein: CATSDPPTSGPNTGELFF. The gene calls are TRBV24-1 and TRBJ2-2; 8 bases map to TRBD2. The CDR3 loop spans 18 amino acids. J was trimmed by 0 bases and V by 4 bases; bases with no gene match: 9. CDR1 and CDR2 from the germline V gene are KGHDR and SFDVKD.

This clone was recorded once. The V call is TRBV7-2, the J call TRBJ2-3; 7 nucleotides align to TRBD1. This CDR3 contains 15 residues. CDR1 is SGHTA and CDR2 is FQGNSA in the germline V gene. Unmatched junction bases numbered 6, after V lost 2 bases and J lost 4 bases. Here the CDR3 DNA reads TGTGCCAGCAGCTTACGACAGGGATGGTCAGATACGCAGTATTTT. Translating gives CASSLRQGWSDTQYF.

The chain uses TRBV7-9 and TRBJ1-5, with 9 bases fitting TRBD1. CDR1 is SEHNR, CDR2 FQNEAQ, per germline (reference sequence). V gave up 3 bases and J gave up 6 bases; unmatched junction bases: 3. There are 14 residues in the CDR3. In DNA form, the CDR3 reads TGTGCCAGCAGCTTGACAGGGGGAGGTCAGCCCCAGCATTTT. This translates into CASSLTGGGQPQHF.

V and J are TRBV10-1 and TRBJ2-1, with TRBD2 matching 9 bases. This CDR3 comprises 14 residues. J lost 9 bases, V lost 0 bases, and 3 bases had no gene match. Germline CDR1 and CDR2: WNHNN and SYGVQD (reference sequence). CDR3: CASSESLAGAEQFF. The CDR3 DNA follows: TGCGCCAGCAGTGAGTCTTTAGCGGGAGCTGAGCAGTTCTTC.

The CDR3 region is CASSMVSEQDHSGNTIYF. DNA of the CDR3: TGTGCCAGTAGTATGGTGTCGGAACAGGACCACTCTGGAAACACCATATATTTT. J is TRBJ1-3 and V is TRBV19; weak D call: TRBD1 (5 bases). V lost 3 bases and J lost 0, with 18 bases in between. The CDR3 totals 18 residues. The germline V gene encodes CDR1 LNHDA and CDR2 SQIVND (reference sequence).